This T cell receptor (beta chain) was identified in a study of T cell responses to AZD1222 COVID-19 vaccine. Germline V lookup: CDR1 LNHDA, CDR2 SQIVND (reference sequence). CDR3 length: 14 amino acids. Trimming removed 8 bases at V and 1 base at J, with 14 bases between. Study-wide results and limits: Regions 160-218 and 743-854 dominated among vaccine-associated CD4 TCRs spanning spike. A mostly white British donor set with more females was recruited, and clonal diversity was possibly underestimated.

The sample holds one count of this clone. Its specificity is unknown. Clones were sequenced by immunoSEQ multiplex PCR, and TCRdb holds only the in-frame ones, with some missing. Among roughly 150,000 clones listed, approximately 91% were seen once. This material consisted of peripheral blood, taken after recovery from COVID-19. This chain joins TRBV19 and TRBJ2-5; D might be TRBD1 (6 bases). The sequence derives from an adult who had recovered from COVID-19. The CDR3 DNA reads TGTGCCAGTGCGCCAGGGGCCGCCCAAGAGACCCAGTACTTC. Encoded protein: CASAPGAAQETQYF.